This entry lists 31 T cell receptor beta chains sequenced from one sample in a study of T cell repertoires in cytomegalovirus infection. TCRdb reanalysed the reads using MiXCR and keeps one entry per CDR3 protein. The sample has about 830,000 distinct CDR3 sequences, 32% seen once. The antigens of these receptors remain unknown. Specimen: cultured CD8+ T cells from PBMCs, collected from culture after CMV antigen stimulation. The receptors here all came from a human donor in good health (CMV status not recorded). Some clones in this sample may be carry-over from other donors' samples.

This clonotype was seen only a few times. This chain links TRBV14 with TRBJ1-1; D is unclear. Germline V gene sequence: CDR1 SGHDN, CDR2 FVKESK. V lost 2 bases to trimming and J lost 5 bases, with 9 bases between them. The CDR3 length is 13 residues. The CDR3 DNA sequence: TGTGCCAGCAGCCAAATACAAGGGACTGAAGCTTTCTTT. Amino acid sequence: CASSQIQGTEAFF.

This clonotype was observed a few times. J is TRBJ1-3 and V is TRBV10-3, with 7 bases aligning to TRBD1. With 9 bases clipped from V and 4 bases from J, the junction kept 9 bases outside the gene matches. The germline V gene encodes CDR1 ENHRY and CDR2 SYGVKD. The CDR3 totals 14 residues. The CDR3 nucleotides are TGTGCCATTGACAGGGAGACCGACGGAAACACCATATATTTT. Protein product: CAIDRETDGNTIYF.

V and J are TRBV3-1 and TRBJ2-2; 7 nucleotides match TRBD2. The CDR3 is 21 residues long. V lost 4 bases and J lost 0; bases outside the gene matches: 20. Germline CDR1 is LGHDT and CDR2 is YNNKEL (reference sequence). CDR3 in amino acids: CASSPSSGEHLTISNTGELFF. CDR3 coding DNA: TGTGCCAGCAGCCCCTCAAGCGGGGAACACCTTACTATTTCGAACACCGGGGAGCTGTTTTTT.

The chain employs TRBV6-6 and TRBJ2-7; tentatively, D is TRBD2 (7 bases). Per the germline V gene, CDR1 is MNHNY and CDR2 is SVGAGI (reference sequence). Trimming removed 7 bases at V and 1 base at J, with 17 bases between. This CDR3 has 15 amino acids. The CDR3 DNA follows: TGTGCCAGCACCGGATTTGGGGGGGCTTCCTACGAGCAGTACTTC. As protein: CASTGFGGASYEQYF.

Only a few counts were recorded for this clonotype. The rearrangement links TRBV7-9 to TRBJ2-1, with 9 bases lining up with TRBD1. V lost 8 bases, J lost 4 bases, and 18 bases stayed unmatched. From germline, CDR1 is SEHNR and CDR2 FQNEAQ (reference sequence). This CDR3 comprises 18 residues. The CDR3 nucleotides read TGTGCCAGCCAGCTCGGGACAGGGATTGTAGCAAAGTACAATGAGCAGTTCTTC. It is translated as CASQLGTGIVAKYNEQFF.

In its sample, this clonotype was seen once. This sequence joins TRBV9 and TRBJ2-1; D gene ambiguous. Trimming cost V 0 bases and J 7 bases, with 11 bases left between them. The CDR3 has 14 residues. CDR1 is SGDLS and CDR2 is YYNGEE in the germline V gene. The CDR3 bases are TGTGCCAGCAGCGTAGGTGGGGATAGGAATGAGCAGTTCTTC. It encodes CASSVGGDRNEQFF. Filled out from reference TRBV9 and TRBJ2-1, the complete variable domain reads DSGVTQTPKHLITATGQRVTLRCSPRSGDLSVYWYQQSLDQGLQFLIQYYNGEERAKGNILERFSAQQFPDLHSELNLSSLELGDSALYFCASSVGGDRNEQFFGPGTRLTVL.

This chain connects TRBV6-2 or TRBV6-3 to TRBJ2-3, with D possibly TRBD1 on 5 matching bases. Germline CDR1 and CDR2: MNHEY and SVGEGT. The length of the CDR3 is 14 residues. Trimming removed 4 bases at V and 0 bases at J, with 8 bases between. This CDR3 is CASSWTTSTDTQYF. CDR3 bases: TGTGCCAGCAGTTGGACAACCAGCACAGATACGCAGTATTTT.

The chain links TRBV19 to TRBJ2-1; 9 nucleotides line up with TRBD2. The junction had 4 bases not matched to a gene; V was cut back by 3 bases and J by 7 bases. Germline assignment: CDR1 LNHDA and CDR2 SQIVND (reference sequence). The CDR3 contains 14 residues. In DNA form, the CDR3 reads TGTGCCAGTAGTATGAGCGGGGGGTTAAATGAGCAGTTCTTC. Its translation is CASSMSGGLNEQFF.

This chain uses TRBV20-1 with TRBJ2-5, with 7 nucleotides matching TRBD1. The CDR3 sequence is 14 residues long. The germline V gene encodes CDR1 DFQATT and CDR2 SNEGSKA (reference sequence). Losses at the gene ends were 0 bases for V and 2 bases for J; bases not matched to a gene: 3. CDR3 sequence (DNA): TGCAGTGCTAGAGATTGGGACAGTCAAGAGACCCAGTACTTC. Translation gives CSARDWDSQETQYF.

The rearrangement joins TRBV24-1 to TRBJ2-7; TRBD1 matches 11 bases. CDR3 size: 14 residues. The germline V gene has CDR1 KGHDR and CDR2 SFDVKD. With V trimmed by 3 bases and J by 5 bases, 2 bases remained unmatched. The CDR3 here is CATSDPGQGDEQYF. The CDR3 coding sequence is TGTGCCACCAGTGATCCGGGACAGGGGGACGAGCAGTACTTC.

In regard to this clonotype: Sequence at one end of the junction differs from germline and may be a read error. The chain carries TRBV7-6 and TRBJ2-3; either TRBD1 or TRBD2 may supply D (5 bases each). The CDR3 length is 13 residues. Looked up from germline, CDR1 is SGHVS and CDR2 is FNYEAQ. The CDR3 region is CASSTGASDTQYF. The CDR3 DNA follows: TGTGCTAGCAGCACCGGGGCCTCTGATACGCAGTATTTT.

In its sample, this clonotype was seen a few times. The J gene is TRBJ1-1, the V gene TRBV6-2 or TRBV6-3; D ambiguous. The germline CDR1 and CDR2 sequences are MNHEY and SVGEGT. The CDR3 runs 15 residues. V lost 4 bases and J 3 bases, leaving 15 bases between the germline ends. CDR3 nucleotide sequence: TGTGCCAGCAGTTTCCAGATTACGGAATACACTGAAGCTTTCTTT. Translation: CASSFQITEYTEAFF.

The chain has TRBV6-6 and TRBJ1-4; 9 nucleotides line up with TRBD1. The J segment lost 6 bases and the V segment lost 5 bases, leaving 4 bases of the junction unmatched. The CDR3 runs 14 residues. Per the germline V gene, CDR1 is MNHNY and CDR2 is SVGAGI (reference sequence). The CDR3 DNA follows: TGTGCCAGCAGTATGGACAGGGGATATGAAAAACTGTTTTTT. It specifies CASSMDRGYEKLFF.

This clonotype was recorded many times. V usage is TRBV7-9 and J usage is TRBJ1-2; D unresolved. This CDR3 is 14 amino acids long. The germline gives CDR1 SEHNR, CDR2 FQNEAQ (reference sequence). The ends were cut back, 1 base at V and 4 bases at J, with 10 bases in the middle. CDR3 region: CASSLGADTYGYTF. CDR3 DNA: TGTGCCAGCAGCTTAGGGGCTGACACCTATGGCTACACCTTC.

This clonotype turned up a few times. CDR3 loop: CASRGGQANTGELFF. The CDR3 nucleotides read TGTGCCAGTAGGGGGGGACAGGCGAACACCGGGGAGCTGTTTTTT. The genes are TRBV28 and TRBJ2-2, with a tentative D call TRBD1 (8 bases). This CDR3 has 15 amino acids. The V end was cut by 9 bases, the J end by 0 bases, with 14 bases between. Looked up from germline, CDR1 is MDHEN and CDR2 is SYDVKM.

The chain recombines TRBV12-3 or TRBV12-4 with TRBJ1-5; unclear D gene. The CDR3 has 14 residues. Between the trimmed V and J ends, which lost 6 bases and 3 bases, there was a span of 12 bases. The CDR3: CASSPDSINQPQHF. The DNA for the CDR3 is TGTGCCAGCAGCCCCGATTCGATCAATCAGCCCCAGCATTTT.

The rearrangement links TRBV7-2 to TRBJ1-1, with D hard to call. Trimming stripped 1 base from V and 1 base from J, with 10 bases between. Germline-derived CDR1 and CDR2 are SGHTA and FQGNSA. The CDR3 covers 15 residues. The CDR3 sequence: CASSLGWLGNTEAFF. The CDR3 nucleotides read TGTGCCAGCAGCTTAGGTTGGTTAGGGAACACTGAAGCTTTCTTT.

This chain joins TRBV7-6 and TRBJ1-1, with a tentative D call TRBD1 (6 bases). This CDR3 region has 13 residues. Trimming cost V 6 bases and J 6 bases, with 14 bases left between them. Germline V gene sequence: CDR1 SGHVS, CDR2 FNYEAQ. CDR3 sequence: CASREQGLAEAFF. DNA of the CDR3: TGTGCCAGCAGGGAACAGGGTTTGGCTGAAGCTTTCTTT.

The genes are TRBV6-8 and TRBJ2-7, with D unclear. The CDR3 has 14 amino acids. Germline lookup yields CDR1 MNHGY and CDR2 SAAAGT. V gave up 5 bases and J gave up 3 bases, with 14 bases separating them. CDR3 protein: CASSVIGDGYEQYV. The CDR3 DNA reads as TGTGCCAGCAGTGTGATAGGAGACGGCTACGAGCAGTACGTC.

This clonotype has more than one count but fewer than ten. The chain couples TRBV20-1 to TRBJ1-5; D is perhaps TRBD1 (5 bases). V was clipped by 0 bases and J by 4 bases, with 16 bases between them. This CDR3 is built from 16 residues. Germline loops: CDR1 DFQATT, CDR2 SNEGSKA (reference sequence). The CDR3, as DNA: TGCAGTGCTAGAGATCCTCTGGGGGTCTCAAATCAGCCCCAGCATTTT. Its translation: CSARDPLGVSNQPQHF.

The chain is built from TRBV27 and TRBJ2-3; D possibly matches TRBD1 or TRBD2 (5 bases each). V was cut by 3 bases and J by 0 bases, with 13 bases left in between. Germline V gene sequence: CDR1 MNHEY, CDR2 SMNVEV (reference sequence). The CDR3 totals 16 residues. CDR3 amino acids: CASSFWDRSSTDTQYF. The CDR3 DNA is TGTGCCAGCAGTTTTTGGGACCGCTCTAGCACAGATACGCAGTATTTT.

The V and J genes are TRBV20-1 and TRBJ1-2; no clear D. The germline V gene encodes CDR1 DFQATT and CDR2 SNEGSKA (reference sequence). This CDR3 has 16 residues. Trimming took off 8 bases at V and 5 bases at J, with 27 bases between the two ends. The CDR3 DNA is TGCAGTCCCGGTTTTGCCCAGGCCCCTAGATCGTATGGCTACACCTTC. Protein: CSPGFAQAPRSYGYTF.

The CDR3 protein is CASSPSGGIDKNIQYF. The CDR3 coding sequence is TGCGCCAGCAGCCCTAGCGGGGGTATAGACAAAAACATTCAGTACTTC. The chain recombines TRBV4-1 with TRBJ2-4, with 10 nucleotides matching TRBD2. With 4 bases clipped from V and 3 bases from J, the junction kept 6 bases outside the gene matches. CDR1 and CDR2 from the germline V gene are MGHRA and YSYEKL. The CDR3 consists of 16 residues.

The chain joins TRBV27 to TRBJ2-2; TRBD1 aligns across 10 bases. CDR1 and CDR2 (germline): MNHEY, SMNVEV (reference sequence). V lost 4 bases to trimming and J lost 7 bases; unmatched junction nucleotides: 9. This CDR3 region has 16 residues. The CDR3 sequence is CASSSGQGEYIGELFF. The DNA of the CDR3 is TGTGCCAGCAGTTCCGGACAGGGGGAATACATCGGGGAGCTGTTTTTT.

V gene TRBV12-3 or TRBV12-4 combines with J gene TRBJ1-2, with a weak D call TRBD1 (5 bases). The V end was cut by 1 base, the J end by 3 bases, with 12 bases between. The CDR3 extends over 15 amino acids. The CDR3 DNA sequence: TGTGCCAGCAGTTTAGGGGGGGGATTTGACTATGGCTACACCTTC. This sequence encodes CASSLGGGFDYGYTF.

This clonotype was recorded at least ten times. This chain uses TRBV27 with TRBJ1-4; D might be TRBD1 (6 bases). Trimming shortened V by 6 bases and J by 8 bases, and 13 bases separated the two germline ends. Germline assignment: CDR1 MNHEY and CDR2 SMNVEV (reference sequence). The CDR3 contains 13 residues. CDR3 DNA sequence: TGTGCCAGCAGGGGGGGCAGGAGCGAAAAACTGTTTTTT. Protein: CASRGGRSEKLFF.

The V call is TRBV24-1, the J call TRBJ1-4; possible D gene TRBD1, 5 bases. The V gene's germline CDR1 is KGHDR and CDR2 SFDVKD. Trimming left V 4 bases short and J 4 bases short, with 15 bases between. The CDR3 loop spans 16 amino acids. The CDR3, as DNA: TGTGCCACCAGTGACCCAGAAAGGGACGGTAATGAAAAACTGTTTTTT. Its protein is CATSDPERDGNEKLFF.

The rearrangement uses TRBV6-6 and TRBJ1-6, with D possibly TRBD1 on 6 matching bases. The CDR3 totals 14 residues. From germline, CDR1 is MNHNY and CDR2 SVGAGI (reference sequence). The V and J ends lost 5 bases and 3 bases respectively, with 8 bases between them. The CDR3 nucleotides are TGTGCCAGCAGTGACAGGAACTATAATTCACCCCTCCACTTT. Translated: CASSDRNYNSPLHF.

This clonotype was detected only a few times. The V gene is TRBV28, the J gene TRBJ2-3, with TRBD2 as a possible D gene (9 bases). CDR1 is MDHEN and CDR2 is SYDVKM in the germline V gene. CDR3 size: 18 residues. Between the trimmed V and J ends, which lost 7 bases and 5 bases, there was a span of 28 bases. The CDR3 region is CASTAGGTGIVGIDTQYF. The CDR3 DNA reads TGTGCCAGCACCGCGGGGGGGACAGGAATTGTCGGCATAGATACGCAGTATTTT.

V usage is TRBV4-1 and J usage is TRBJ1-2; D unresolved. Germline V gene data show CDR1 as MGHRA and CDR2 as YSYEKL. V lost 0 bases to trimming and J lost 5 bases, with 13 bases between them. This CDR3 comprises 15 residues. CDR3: CASSQDRNTVYGYTF. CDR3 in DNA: TGCGCCAGCAGCCAAGATCGGAACACGGTTTATGGCTACACCTTC.

For the CDR3, the DNA is TGTGCCATCAGTGGGTTACAGGGTGAACGCTCCTACAATGAGCAGTTCTTC. Translated, it gives CAISGLQGERSYNEQFF. J is TRBJ2-1 and V is TRBV10-3; perhaps TRBD1 as D (6 bases). Trimming stripped 4 bases from V and 0 bases from J, with 16 bases between. The V gene's germline CDR1 is ENHRY and CDR2 SYGVKD. The CDR3 totals 17 residues.